This is a list of T cell receptor beta chains from one sample in a study of CD8+ T cells in alopecia areata. Method: immunoSEQ multiplex PCR; TCRdb's copy keeps in-frame clones and lacks some. The sample gives 150,000 to 200,000 clones, about 72% of which show up once; over 9.5% is in the top ten. Source: CD8+ T cells sorted from blood, taken at week 0. These receptors all come from a human donor with alopecia areata. The CDR3 runs from the conserved cysteine through the conserved F or W. A D gene is named only where the DNA matches it firmly. Clone size is given for some rows only: seen once, a few or many times, or a class if the clone is expanded.

j_gene: TRBJ2-7
v_gene: TRBV13
d_gene: TRBD1
abundance: .
CDR3nt: TGTGCCAGCAGCGCCGGGACAGGGGATCCCTACGAGCAGTACTTC
CDR3aa: CASSAGTGDPYEQYF

j_gene: TRBJ2-2
v_gene: TRBV6-5
d_gene: .
abundance: .
CDR3nt: TGTGCCAGCACCCGAGGAGGGGCTGCCGGGGAGCTGTTTTTT
CDR3aa: CASTRGGAAGELFF

j_gene: TRBJ2-7
v_gene: TRBV13
d_gene: .
abundance: few
CDR3nt: TGTGCCAGCAGCTTAGGCCGGACCGAGCAGTACTTC
CDR3aa: CASSLGRTEQYF

j_gene: TRBJ1-1
v_gene: TRBV30
d_gene: .
abundance: .
CDR3nt: TGTGCCTGGAGTCCGGGGACTGAAGCTTTCTTT
CDR3aa: CAWSPGTEAFF

j_gene: TRBJ1-2
v_gene: TRBV30
d_gene: TRBD1
abundance: .
CDR3nt: TGTGCCTGGAGGGGAGGGACAGGGAAAAACTATGGCTACACCTTC
CDR3aa: CAWRGGTGKNYGYTF

j_gene: TRBJ2-7
v_gene: TRBV7-9
d_gene: .
abundance: .
CDR3nt: TGTGCCAGCAGCTCCGGACAGAGCCTATACGAGCAGTACTTC
CDR3aa: CASSSGQSLYEQYF

j_gene: TRBJ2-3
v_gene: TRBV14
d_gene: TRBD1
abundance: .
CDR3nt: TGTGCCAGCAGCGGCCGGGACAGCCCTTACTTTAGCACAGATACGCAGTATTTT
CDR3aa: CASSGRDSPYFSTDTQYF

j_gene: TRBJ2-3
v_gene: TRBV14
d_gene: .
abundance: .
CDR3nt: TGTGCCAGCAGCCAAGGCGAGGGCACAGATACGCAGTATTTT
CDR3aa: CASSQGEGTDTQYF

j_gene: TRBJ2-2
v_gene: TRBV4-1
d_gene: TRBD1
abundance: few
CDR3nt: TGCGCCAGCAGCCTCCGGACAGGGGAGACCGGGGAGCTGTTTTTT
CDR3aa: CASSLRTGETGELFF

j_gene: TRBJ1-1
v_gene: TRBV18
d_gene: .
abundance: .
CDR3nt: TGTGCCAGCTCACCACCGAGATGGAACACTGAAGCTTTCTTT
CDR3aa: CASSPPRWNTEAFF

j_gene: TRBJ1-1
v_gene: TRBV7-9
d_gene: .
abundance: .
CDR3nt: TGTGCCAGCAGTTCCAGTGAGATGAACACTGAAGCTTTCTTT
CDR3aa: CASSSSEMNTEAFF

j_gene: TRBJ2-7
v_gene: TRBV4-1
d_gene: .
abundance: once
CDR3nt: TGCGCCAGCAGCCAAGATAGGCAGGGTTGGGATTTGAGTTTTCTGTACTTC
CDR3aa: CASSQDRQGWDLSFLYF

j_gene: TRBJ2-7
v_gene: TRBV7-9
d_gene: TRBD1
abundance: .
CDR3nt: TGTGCCAGCAGCCCACCATCGGACAGGGATACCTACGAGCAGTACTTC
CDR3aa: CASSPPSDRDTYEQYF

j_gene: TRBJ1-2
v_gene: TRBV2
d_gene: .
abundance: .
CDR3nt: TGTGCCAGCACTTCCCGGGGTTCGAATGGCTACACCTTC
CDR3aa: CASTSRGSNGYTF

j_gene: TRBJ2-1
v_gene: TRBV6-5
d_gene: .
abundance: .
CDR3nt: TGTGCCAGCAGTGTTAACAATGAGCAGTTCTTC
CDR3aa: CASSVNNEQFF

j_gene: TRBJ2-4
v_gene: TRBV6-5
d_gene: .
abundance: few
CDR3nt: TGTGCCAGTGGACGGGGGGCCAAAAACATTCAGTACTTC
CDR3aa: CASGRGAKNIQYF

j_gene: TRBJ2-5
v_gene: TRBV30
d_gene: TRBD1
abundance: .
CDR3nt: TGTGCCTGGAGTGTACTGGCAGGGGGCAGGGAGACCCAGTACTTC
CDR3aa: CAWSVLAGGRETQYF

j_gene: TRBJ2-2
v_gene: TRBV7-8
d_gene: .
abundance: .
CDR3nt: TGTGCCAGCAGTCACACGAAAGCCGGGGAGCTGTTTTTT
CDR3aa: CASSHTKAGELFF

j_gene: TRBJ2-3
v_gene: TRBV2
d_gene: .
abundance: .
CDR3nt: TGTGCCAGCAGTGAGAGATCAGATACGCAGTATTTT
CDR3aa: CASSERSDTQYF

j_gene: TRBJ2-7
v_gene: TRBV4-1
d_gene: .
abundance: .
CDR3nt: TGCGCCAGCAGCCAAGTCGACAGAACGACGTACGAGCAGTACTTC
CDR3aa: CASSQVDRTTYEQYF

j_gene: TRBJ1-2
v_gene: TRBV29-1
d_gene: TRBD1
abundance: .
CDR3nt: TGCAGCGTTGAAGACCCGGGACAGGAGTCCTATGGCTACACCTTC
CDR3aa: CSVEDPGQESYGYTF

j_gene: TRBJ1-1
v_gene: TRBV5-4
d_gene: .
abundance: .
CDR3nt: TGTGCCAGCAGCCGAAACGGGGGCACTGAAGCTTTCTTT
CDR3aa: CASSRNGGTEAFF

j_gene: TRBJ2-7
v_gene: TRBV29-1
d_gene: .
abundance: .
CDR3nt: TGCAGCGTTGGTCTCGAGCAGTACTTC
CDR3aa: CSVGLEQYF

j_gene: TRBJ2-5
v_gene: TRBV13
d_gene: .
abundance: .
CDR3nt: TGTGCCAGCAGCCCGATAGATTCTAGAGAGACCCAGTACTTC
CDR3aa: CASSPIDSRETQYF

j_gene: TRBJ2-7
v_gene: TRBV11-2
d_gene: .
abundance: few
CDR3nt: TGTGCCAGCAGCTTAGAGGGTAGGGATGTGGACGAGCAGTACTTC
CDR3aa: CASSLEGRDVDEQYF

j_gene: TRBJ2-1
v_gene: TRBV29-1
d_gene: .
abundance: few
CDR3nt: TGCAGCGTTATCTATCAGGGGAAGAATGAGCAGTTCTTC
CDR3aa: CSVIYQGKNEQFF

j_gene: TRBJ1-3
v_gene: TRBV27
d_gene: .
abundance: .
CDR3nt: TGTGCCATACTCCGGGGACACCAGAAAGTTGGAAACACCATATATTTT
CDR3aa: CAILRGHQKVGNTIYF

j_gene: TRBJ2-7
v_gene: TRBV13
d_gene: TRBD1
abundance: .
CDR3nt: TGTGCCAGCAGCTTACGGCAGGGGGCCTACGAGCAGTACTTC
CDR3aa: CASSLRQGAYEQYF

j_gene: TRBJ2-1
v_gene: TRBV15
d_gene: TRBD1
abundance: .
CDR3nt: TGTGCCACCAGCGAAGGGACAGGGGATTTTGATGGCAATGAGCAGTTCTTC
CDR3aa: CATSEGTGDFDGNEQFF

j_gene: TRBJ2-7
v_gene: TRBV7-2
d_gene: .
abundance: .
CDR3nt: TGTGCCAGCAGCAAACGGTACGAGCAGTACTTC
CDR3aa: CASSKRYEQYF

j_gene: TRBJ2-1
v_gene: TRBV2
d_gene: TRBD2
abundance: few
CDR3nt: TGTGCCAGCATGGGACTAGCGGGCGATGAGCAGTTCTTC
CDR3aa: CASMGLAGDEQFF

j_gene: TRBJ2-3
v_gene: TRBV6-5
d_gene: TRBD1
abundance: .
CDR3nt: TGTGCCAGCAGTGGGGGACAGGGGAGCACAGATACGCAGTATTTT
CDR3aa: CASSGGQGSTDTQYF

j_gene: TRBJ2-7
v_gene: TRBV29-1
d_gene: TRBD1
abundance: .
CDR3nt: TGCAGCGTTTCGTCTCAGGGGGCGGACGTCTACGAGCAGTACTTC
CDR3aa: CSVSSQGADVYEQYF

j_gene: TRBJ1-4
v_gene: TRBV15
d_gene: .
abundance: .
CDR3nt: TGTGCCACCAGCAGAGATCCCCCCCCTGATGAAAAACTGTTTTTT
CDR3aa: CATSRDPPPDEKLFF

j_gene: TRBJ1-1
v_gene: TRBV7-9
d_gene: .
abundance: .
CDR3nt: TGTGCCAGCAGTTACGGGACGAGTGAAGCTTTCTTT
CDR3aa: CASSYGTSEAFF

j_gene: TRBJ2-5
v_gene: TRBV27
d_gene: .
abundance: .
CDR3nt: TGTGCCAGCAGTTTGGGGGGAGGTACCCAAGAGACCCAGTACTTC
CDR3aa: CASSLGGGTQETQYF

j_gene: TRBJ1-1
v_gene: TRBV25-1
d_gene: .
abundance: .
CDR3nt: TGTGCCAGCAGTCGGGGGGTTGAAGCTTTCTTT
CDR3aa: CASSRGVEAFF

j_gene: TRBJ1-2
v_gene: TRBV7-9
d_gene: .
abundance: .
CDR3nt: TGTGCCAGCAGCGGGACACCGTATGGCTACACCTTC
CDR3aa: CASSGTPYGYTF

j_gene: TRBJ1-1
v_gene: TRBV7-6
d_gene: .
abundance: .
CDR3nt: TGTGCCAGCAAACGAGGGGGGGACACTGAAGCTTTCTTT
CDR3aa: CASKRGGDTEAFF

j_gene: TRBJ2-1
v_gene: TRBV27
d_gene: TRBD2
abundance: once
CDR3nt: TGTGCCAGCAGTTTATATTGGCGGGGGGGTCACAATGAGCAGTTCTTC
CDR3aa: CASSLYWRGGHNEQFF

j_gene: TRBJ2-1
v_gene: TRBV5-6
d_gene: TRBD1
abundance: few
CDR3nt: TGTGCCAGCAGCTTGGAACAGGGGGGCTACAATGAGCAGTTCTTC
CDR3aa: CASSLEQGGYNEQFF

j_gene: TRBJ2-1
v_gene: TRBV7-2
d_gene: TRBD1
abundance: .
CDR3nt: TGTGCCAGCAGCCCTCGACAGGGGAGTCGTTTTGAGCAGTTCTTC
CDR3aa: CASSPRQGSRFEQFF

j_gene: TRBJ2-3
v_gene: TRBV7-2
d_gene: TRBD2
abundance: few
CDR3nt: TGTGCCAGCAGCTCACGCCTAGCGGGGGTGACAGATACGCAGTATTTT
CDR3aa: CASSSRLAGVTDTQYF

j_gene: TRBJ2-7
v_gene: TRBV29-1
d_gene: TRBD1
abundance: few
CDR3nt: TGCAGCGTGGATACAGGGGAACCCTACGAGCAGTACTTC
CDR3aa: CSVDTGEPYEQYF

j_gene: TRBJ1-6
v_gene: TRBV2
d_gene: TRBD1
abundance: .
CDR3nt: TGTGCCAGCAGTCGGGACAGCTATAATTCACCCCTCCACTTT
CDR3aa: CASSRDSYNSPLHF

j_gene: TRBJ2-2
v_gene: TRBV4-1
d_gene: .
abundance: .
CDR3nt: TGCGCCAGCAGCCAAGATAGTAGATCCTACAGAAGGGATCTTAGAGGGGAGCTGTTTTTT
CDR3aa: CASSQDSRSYRRDLRGELFF

j_gene: TRBJ1-1
v_gene: TRBV30
d_gene: .
abundance: .
CDR3nt: TGTGCCTGGTCTTGGAGATGGCGTGGGAGCGACAACACTGAAGCTTTCTTT
CDR3aa: CAWSWRWRGSDNTEAFF

j_gene: TRBJ1-1
v_gene: TRBV2
d_gene: .
abundance: .
CDR3nt: TGTGCCAGCAGGGGAATTGTAGGAGCTTTCTTT
CDR3aa: CASRGIVGAFF

j_gene: TRBJ2-1
v_gene: TRBV20-1
d_gene: .
abundance: .
CDR3nt: TGCAGTGCTAGTCTTTTCAATGAGCAGTTCTTC
CDR3aa: CSASLFNEQFF

j_gene: TRBJ2-7
v_gene: TRBV25-1
d_gene: .
abundance: .
CDR3nt: TGTGCCAGCAGTGAATGGGCAGATCAGGGGTCCTACGAGCAGTACTTC
CDR3aa: CASSEWADQGSYEQYF

j_gene: TRBJ2-1
v_gene: TRBV6-5
d_gene: .
abundance: few
CDR3nt: TGTGCCAGCAGCACCTACAATGAGCAGTTCTTC
CDR3aa: CASSTYNEQFF

j_gene: TRBJ2-1
v_gene: TRBV9
d_gene: TRBD1
abundance: once
CDR3nt: TGTGCCAGCAGCGGGACAGGGAATGAGCAGTTCTTC
CDR3aa: CASSGTGNEQFF

j_gene: TRBJ2-3
v_gene: TRBV19
d_gene: TRBD1
abundance: .
CDR3nt: TGTGCCAGTAGTAGCCGGACAGGGGCGAGCACAGATACGCAGTATTTT
CDR3aa: CASSSRTGASTDTQYF

j_gene: TRBJ2-7
v_gene: TRBV5-6
d_gene: TRBD1
abundance: .
CDR3nt: TGTGCCAGCAGCAGCGGACAGGGGGAGATCTACTTC
CDR3aa: CASSSGQGEIYF

j_gene: TRBJ1-1
v_gene: TRBV19
d_gene: .
abundance: .
CDR3nt: TGTGCCAGTAGTATAAGAGGGTACGACACTGAAGCTTTCTTT
CDR3aa: CASSIRGYDTEAFF

j_gene: TRBJ2-7
v_gene: TRBV7-9
d_gene: TRBD1
abundance: .
CDR3nt: TGTGCCAGCAGCTTCGCCGGGACAGGAAGATACGAGCAGTACTTC
CDR3aa: CASSFAGTGRYEQYF

j_gene: TRBJ2-3
v_gene: TRBV29-1
d_gene: TRBD2
abundance: few
CDR3nt: TGCAGCGTTGTCGTAGCGGGCCCAGATACGCAGTATTTT
CDR3aa: CSVVVAGPDTQYF

j_gene: TRBJ1-1
v_gene: TRBV19
d_gene: .
abundance: few
CDR3nt: TGTGCCAGTAGGAGGAGGGGAACTGAAGCTTTCTTT
CDR3aa: CASRRRGTEAFF

j_gene: TRBJ2-1
v_gene: TRBV18
d_gene: .
abundance: .
CDR3nt: TGTGCCAGCTCACCCGATAGGGGCGGGAATGAGCAGTTCTTC
CDR3aa: CASSPDRGGNEQFF

j_gene: TRBJ2-1
v_gene: TRBV5-1
d_gene: .
abundance: .
CDR3nt: TGCGCCTCATCCCCATATTCCCTAATTGATAATGAGCAGTTCTTC
CDR3aa: CASSPYSLIDNEQFF